The rows below give T cell receptor beta chains drawn from one sample of a study of T cell changes during pregnancy in multiple sclerosis. Data came from immunoSEQ multiplex PCR; TCRdb stores just in-frame clones and leaves some out. The data hold about 100,000 clones, with about nine tenths observed a single time. Specimen: peripheral blood, collected in the second trimester of pregnancy. Source of these receptors: a female donor in good health, enrolled as a control in a pregnancy study. Both conserved end residues are part of each CDR3. The D gene is left open where the match is weak. Some rows have no size entry. The others give once, few or many, or a class for an expanded clone.

j_call,d_call,v_call,clone_size,cdr3_nt,cdr3_aa
TRBJ2-1,-,TRBV9,-,TGTGCCAGCAGCGCCCCCGGACTGGGTACCTACAATGAGCAGTTCTTC,CASSAPGLGTYNEQFF
TRBJ1-5,-,TRBV15,once,TGTGCCACCAGCCTGCGCGGTCGGGGGGACAATCAGCCCCAGCATTTT,CATSLRGRGDNQPQHF
TRBJ1-2,TRBD1,TRBV18,few,TGTGCCAGCTCACCACAGGGGGACAGGGGATATGGCTACACCTTC,CASSPQGDRGYGYTF
TRBJ1-2,-,TRBV2,-,TGTGCCAGGGGGGAGGGTTTGGACTATGGCTACACCTTC,CARGEGLDYGYTF
TRBJ1-1,-,TRBV6-6,-,TGTGCCAGCAGTTACCGGGGCGGGAGTACTGAAGCTTTCTTT,CASSYRGGSTEAFF
TRBJ2-7,-,TRBV30,few,TGTGCCTGGTCACTTAGCGGTCCCGGGGAGCAGTACTTC,CAWSLSGPGEQYF
TRBJ2-1,-,TRBV7-9,-,TGTGCCAGCAGCTTATGGGGAGAGGCCTACAATGAGCAGTTCTTC,CASSLWGEAYNEQFF
TRBJ2-7,-,TRBV15,once,TGTGCCACCAGCAGCGGGATTACCTACGAGCAGTACTTC,CATSSGITYEQYF
TRBJ1-3,-,TRBV4-1,-,TGCGCCAGCAGCCAGCTTGTGATGGGGCAGACTGGAAACACCATATATTTT,CASSQLVMGQTGNTIYF
TRBJ2-2,TRBD2,TRBV5-1,-,TGCGCCAGCAGCTCGGGGACTAGCGGGGGATACACCGGGGAGCTGTTTTTT,CASSSGTSGGYTGELFF
TRBJ2-1,TRBD2,TRBV2,-,TGTGCCAGCACCAAGGGACTAGCGTCCAATGAGCAGTTCTTC,CASTKGLASNEQFF
TRBJ1-5,TRBD1,TRBV5-6,-,TGTGCCAGCAGCCGATACCGGGACAGGAATCAGCCCCAGCATTTT,CASSRYRDRNQPQHF
TRBJ2-1,-,TRBV28,-,TGTGCCAGCAGTTTATCAGGGGAGGGCAATGAGCAGTTCTTC,CASSLSGEGNEQFF
TRBJ1-2,-,TRBV6-1,once,TGTGCCAGCAGTGCATCGGGTTCGGCAGGGGCGAACTATGGCTACACCTTC,CASSASGSAGANYGYTF
TRBJ2-7,-,TRBV18,-,TGTGCCAGCTCGCGGGACAGCTACGAGCAGTACTTC,CASSRDSYEQYF
TRBJ2-3,-,TRBV6-1,once,TGTGCCAGCGGAAGGGGGGGGCCTGCTGCAGATACGCAGTATTTT,CASGRGGPAADTQYF
TRBJ2-2,TRBD2,TRBV7-6,-,TGTGCCAGCAGCTTTTCGACTAGCGGGTCCACCGGGGAGCTGTTTTTT,CASSFSTSGSTGELFF
TRBJ1-3,-,TRBV7-9,-,TGTGCCAGCAGCTTACTTATCGGTGCCGGAAACACCATATATTTT,CASSLLIGAGNTIYF
TRBJ1-1,TRBD1,TRBV27,-,TGTGCCACCCGCCCGGGGACAGGGTACACTGAAGCTTTCTTT,CATRPGTGYTEAFF
TRBJ1-2,TRBD1,TRBV7-2,-,TGTGCCAGCAGCTCCTCGGGACAGGGGGACCCTGGCTACACCTTC,CASSSSGQGDPGYTF
TRBJ2-1,TRBD2,TRBV5-1,-,TGCGCCAGCAGCTTGGAGACTAGCGGTTACAATGAGCAGTTCTTC,CASSLETSGYNEQFF
TRBJ2-5,TRBD2,TRBV7-2,-,TGTGCCAGCAGCTCCGGGACTAGCGGGGATGACCAAGAGACCCAGTACTTC,CASSSGTSGDDQETQYF